The sequence of this T cell receptor beta chain was determined in a study of cytomegalovirus exposure and HLA in healthy donors. Germline V gene sequence: CDR1 KGHSH, CDR2 LQKENI. The CDR3 is made up of 16 amino acids. V trimming: 3 bases; J trimming: 0 bases; junction bases outside the gene matches: 5. 60 Vbeta and 13 Jbeta primers were used in PCR. The table came from immunoSEQ multiplex PCR; TCRdb's copy has only in-frame clones and leaves some out. The top ten hold about 3.9% of the sample, which has over 100,000 clones, approximately 75% seen once. The rearrangement links TRBV18 to TRBJ1-1, with TRBD1 identical over 9 bases. What was sequenced was PBMCs. This clonotype originated in a man aged 50-59 years in good health and CMV-seropositive. The CDR3 region is CASSPGQGDLNTEAFF. In DNA form, the CDR3 reads TGTGCCAGCTCACCGGGACAGGGAGATTTGAACACTGAAGCTTTCTTT.